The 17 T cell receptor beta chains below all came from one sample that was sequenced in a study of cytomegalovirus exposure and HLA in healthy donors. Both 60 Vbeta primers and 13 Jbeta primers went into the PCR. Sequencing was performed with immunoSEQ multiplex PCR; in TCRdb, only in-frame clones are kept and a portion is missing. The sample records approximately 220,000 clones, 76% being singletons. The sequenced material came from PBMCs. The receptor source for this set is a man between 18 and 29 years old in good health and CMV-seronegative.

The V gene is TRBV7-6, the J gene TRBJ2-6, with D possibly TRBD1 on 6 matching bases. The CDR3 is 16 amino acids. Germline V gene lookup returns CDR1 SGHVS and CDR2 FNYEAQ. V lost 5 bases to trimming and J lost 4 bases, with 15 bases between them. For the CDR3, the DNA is TGTGCCAGCAGCGCAAGAGGGGGAGCCGGGGCCAACGTCCTGACTTTC. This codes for CASSARGGAGANVLTF.

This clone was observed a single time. The CDR3 sequence: CASSSGVTEAFF. CDR3 DNA: TGTGCCAGCAGTTCAGGGGTCACTGAAGCTTTCTTT. The chain couples TRBV2 to TRBJ1-1, with D tentatively TRBD1 (6 bases). The CDR3 is 12 residues long. The germline V and J ends were trimmed by 5 bases and 4 bases, with 8 bases remaining between them. The germline gives CDR1 SNHLY, CDR2 FYNNEI.

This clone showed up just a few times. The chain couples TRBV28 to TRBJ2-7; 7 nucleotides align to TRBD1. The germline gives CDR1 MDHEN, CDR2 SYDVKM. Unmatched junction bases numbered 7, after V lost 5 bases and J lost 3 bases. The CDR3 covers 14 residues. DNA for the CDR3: TGTGCCAGCAGTCAAGCCACAGGGGTCTACGAGCAGTACTTC. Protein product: CASSQATGVYEQYF. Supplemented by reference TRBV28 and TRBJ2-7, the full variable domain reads DVKVTQSSRYLVKRTGEKVFLECVQDMDHENMFWYRQDPGLGLRLIYFSYDVKMKEKGDIPEGYSVSREKKERFSLILESASTNQTSMYLCASSQATGVYEQYFGPGTRLTVT.

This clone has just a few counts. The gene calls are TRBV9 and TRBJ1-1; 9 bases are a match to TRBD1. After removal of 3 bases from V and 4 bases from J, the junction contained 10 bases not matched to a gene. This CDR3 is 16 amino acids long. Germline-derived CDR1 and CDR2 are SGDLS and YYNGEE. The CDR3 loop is CASSEGGGQGATEAFF. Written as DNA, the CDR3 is TGTGCCAGCAGCGAGGGGGGGGGACAGGGTGCCACTGAAGCTTTCTTT.

CDR3 region: CASSPGANQPQHF. CDR3 in DNA: TGTGCCAGCTCACCAGGGGCCAATCAGCCCCAGCATTTT. The chain joins TRBV18 to TRBJ1-5; a weak D match, TRBD1 (5 bases). Germline V gene lookup returns CDR1 KGHSH and CDR2 LQKENI. The CDR3 extends over 13 amino acids. V was cut by 2 bases and J by 3 bases, with 5 bases left in between.

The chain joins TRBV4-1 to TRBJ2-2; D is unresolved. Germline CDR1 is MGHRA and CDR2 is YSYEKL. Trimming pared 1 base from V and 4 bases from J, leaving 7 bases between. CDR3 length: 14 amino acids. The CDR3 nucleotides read TGCGCCAGCAGCCAAGTTCCGGTCACCGGGGAGCTGTTTTTT. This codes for CASSQVPVTGELFF.

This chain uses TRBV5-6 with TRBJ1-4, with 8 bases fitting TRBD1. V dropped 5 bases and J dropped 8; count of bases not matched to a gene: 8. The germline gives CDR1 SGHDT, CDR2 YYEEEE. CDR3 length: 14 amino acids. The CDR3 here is CASSLRQGPEKLFF. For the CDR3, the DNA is TGTGCCAGCAGTCTTCGACAGGGGCCCGAAAAACTGTTTTTT.

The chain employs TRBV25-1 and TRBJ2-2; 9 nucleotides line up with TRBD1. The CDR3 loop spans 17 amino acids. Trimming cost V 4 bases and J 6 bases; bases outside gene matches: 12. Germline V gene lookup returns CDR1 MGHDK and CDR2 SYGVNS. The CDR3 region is CASSADQGDRAAGELFF. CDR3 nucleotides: TGTGCCAGCAGTGCGGATCAAGGGGACAGGGCAGCCGGGGAGCTGTTTTTT.

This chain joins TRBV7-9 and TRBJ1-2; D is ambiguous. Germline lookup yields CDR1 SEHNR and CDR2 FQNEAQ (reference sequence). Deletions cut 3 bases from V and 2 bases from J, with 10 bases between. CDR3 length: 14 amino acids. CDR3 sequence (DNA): TGTGCCAGCAGCTTGCCACGAGGGAACTATGGCTACACCTTC. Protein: CASSLPRGNYGYTF.

In DNA form, the CDR3 reads TGTGCCAGCAGCAGAACAGGAGTCACTGAAGCTTTCTTT. This encodes CASSRTGVTEAFF. The chain uses TRBV7-8 and TRBJ1-1; tentatively, D is TRBD1 (5 bases). This CDR3 comprises 13 residues. V dropped 5 bases and J dropped 4 bases, with 11 bases sitting between them. Germline V lookup: CDR1 SGHVS, CDR2 FQNEAQ.

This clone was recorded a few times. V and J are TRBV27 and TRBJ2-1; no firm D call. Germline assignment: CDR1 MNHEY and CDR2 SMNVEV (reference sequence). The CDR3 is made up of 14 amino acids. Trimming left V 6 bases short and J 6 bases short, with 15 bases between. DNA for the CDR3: TGTGCCAGCAGCCACCCCCCCCTAGGCAATGAGCAGTTCTTC. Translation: CASSHPPLGNEQFF.

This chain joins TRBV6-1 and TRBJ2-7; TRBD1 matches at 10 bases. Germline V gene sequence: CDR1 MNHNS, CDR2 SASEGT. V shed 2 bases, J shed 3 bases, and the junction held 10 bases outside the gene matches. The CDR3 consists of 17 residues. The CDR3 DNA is TGTGCCAGCAGTGAAACAAACCGACAGGGGGCTTTCTACGAGCAGTACTTC. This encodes CASSETNRQGAFYEQYF.

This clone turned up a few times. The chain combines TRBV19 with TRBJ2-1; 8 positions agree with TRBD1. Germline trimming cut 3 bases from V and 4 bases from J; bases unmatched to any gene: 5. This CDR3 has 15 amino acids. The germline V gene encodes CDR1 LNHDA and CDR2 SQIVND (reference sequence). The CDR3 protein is CASSMDRARYNEQFF. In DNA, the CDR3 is TGTGCCAGTAGTATGGACAGGGCGAGATACAATGAGCAGTTCTTC.

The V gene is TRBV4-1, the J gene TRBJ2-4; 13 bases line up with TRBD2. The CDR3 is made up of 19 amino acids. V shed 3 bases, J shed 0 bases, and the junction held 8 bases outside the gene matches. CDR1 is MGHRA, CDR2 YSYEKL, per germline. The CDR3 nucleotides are TGCGCCAGCAGCCAGGGACTAGCGGGGAGTTCTTTAGCCAAAAACATTCAGTACTTC. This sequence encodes CASSQGLAGSSLAKNIQYF.

This CDR3 reads CATCGTGGIWQYF. For the CDR3, the DNA is TGTGCCACCTGCGGGACAGGGGGGATCTGGCAGTACTTC. The gene calls are TRBV6-1 and TRBJ2-7; 11 positions match TRBD1. The CDR3 totals 13 residues. CDR1 is MNHNS and CDR2 is SASEGT in the germline V gene. The V and J ends lost 10 bases and 9 bases, in that order; junction bases with no gene match: 11.

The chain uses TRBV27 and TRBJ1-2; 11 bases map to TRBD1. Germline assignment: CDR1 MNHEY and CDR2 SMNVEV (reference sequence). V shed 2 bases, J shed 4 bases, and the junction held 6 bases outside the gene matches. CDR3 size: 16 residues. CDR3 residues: CASSLTWTGGSYGYTF. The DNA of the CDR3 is TGTGCCAGCAGTTTAACCTGGACAGGGGGCAGCTATGGCTACACCTTC.

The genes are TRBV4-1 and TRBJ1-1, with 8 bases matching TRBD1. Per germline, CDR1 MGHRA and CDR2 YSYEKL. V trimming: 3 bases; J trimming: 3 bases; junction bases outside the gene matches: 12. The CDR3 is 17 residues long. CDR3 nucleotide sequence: TGCGCCAGCAGCCACGCCGGTACAGGGGGATGGTACACTGAAGCTTTCTTT. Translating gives CASSHAGTGGWYTEAFF.